Given below is one TCR beta chain in context. Its cognate antigen is unknown. This specimen comes from a study of cytomegalovirus exposure and HLA in healthy donors. Study outcomes and limitations: In the 95 to 150 validation repertoires, more than 85% of cluster scores exceeded 0, per a later analysis.

The donors were members of the validation cohort, which comprised 120 subjects and was separate from the first cohort of several hundred subjects. Libraries were prepared by immunoSEQ multiplex PCR; TCRdb keeps only in-frame clonotypes and omits some of them. Among roughly 150,000 clones listed, around 90% were seen once. The source is a man aged 18-30 years in good health and CMV-seronegative. Sequenced sample: PBMCs.

CDR3 amino acids: CASSRRQGLGETQYF. The CDR3 region has the DNA TGTGCCAGCAGTCGCCGACAGGGCCTGGGGGAGACCCAGTACTTC. The chain is built from TRBV27 and TRBJ2-5, with 7 bases that match TRBD1. The trim removed 5 bases at V and 5 bases at J, leaving 11 bases unmatched. Germline V lookup: CDR1 MNHEY, CDR2 SMNVEV (reference sequence). The CDR3 consists of 15 residues.